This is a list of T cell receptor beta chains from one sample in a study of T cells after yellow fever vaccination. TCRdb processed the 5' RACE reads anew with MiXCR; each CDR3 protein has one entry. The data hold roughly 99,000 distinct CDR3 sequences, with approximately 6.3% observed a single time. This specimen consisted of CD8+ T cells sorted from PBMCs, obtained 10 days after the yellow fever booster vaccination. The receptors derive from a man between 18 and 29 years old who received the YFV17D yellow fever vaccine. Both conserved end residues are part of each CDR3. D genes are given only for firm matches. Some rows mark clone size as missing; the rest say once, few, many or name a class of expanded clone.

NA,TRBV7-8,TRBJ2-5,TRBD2,CASSQEIAGDLETQYF,TGTGCCAGCAGCCAAGAAATAGCGGGGGATTTAGAGACCCAGTACTTC
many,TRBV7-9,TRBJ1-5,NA,CASSLAGLQHF,TGTGCCAGCAGCTTAGCCGGGCTCCAGCATTTT
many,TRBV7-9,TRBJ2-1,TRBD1,CASSVTGGANNEQFF,TGTGCCAGCAGCGTTACAGGGGGCGCTAACAATGAGCAGTTCTTC
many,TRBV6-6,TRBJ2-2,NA,CASIVGLYTGELFF,TGTGCCAGCATAGTCGGCCTGTACACCGGGGAGCTGTTTTTT
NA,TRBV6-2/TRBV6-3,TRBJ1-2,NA,CASSYSQSPDPYGYTF,TGTGCCAGCAGTTACTCCCAGTCACCAGATCCCTATGGCTACACCTTC
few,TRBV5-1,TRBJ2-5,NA,CASSEGTAPQETQYF,TGCGCCAGCAGCGAAGGGACGGCCCCACAAGAGACCCAGTACTTC
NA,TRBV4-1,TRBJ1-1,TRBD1,CASSQDGRTGTEAFF,TGCGCCAGCAGCCAAGACGGCAGGACAGGCACTGAAGCTTTCTTT
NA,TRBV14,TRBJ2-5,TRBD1,CASRKTGVETQYF,TGTGCCAGCAGGAAGACAGGGGTGGAGACCCAGTACTTC
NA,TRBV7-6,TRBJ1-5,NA,CASSVDRNQPQHF,TGTGCCAGCAGCGTTGACAGAAATCAGCCCCAGCATTTT
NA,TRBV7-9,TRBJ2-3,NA,CASSGGADYTDTQYF,TGTGCCAGCAGTGGGGGGGCGGATTACACAGATACGCAGTATTTT
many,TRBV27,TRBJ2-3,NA,CASSPGLDTQYF,TGTGCCAGCAGTCCCGGCCTAGATACGCAGTATTTT
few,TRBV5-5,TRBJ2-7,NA,CASSLGDGVYEQYF,TGTGCCAGCAGCTTGGGGGACGGAGTGTACGAGCAGTACTTC
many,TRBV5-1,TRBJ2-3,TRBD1,CASSLVTGGSTDTQYF,TGCGCCAGCAGCTTGGTAACAGGGGGCAGCACAGATACGCAGTATTTT
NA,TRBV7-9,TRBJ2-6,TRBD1,CASSPDRGIGANVLTF,TGTGCCAGCAGCCCAGACAGGGGGATAGGGGCCAACGTCCTGACTTTC
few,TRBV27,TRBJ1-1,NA,CASSLSPWNTEAFF,TGTGCCAGCAGTCTAAGCCCCTGGAACACTGAAGCTTTCTTT
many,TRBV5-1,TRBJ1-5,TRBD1,CASSPAGTGGNQPQHF,TGCGCCAGCAGCCCGGCCGGGACAGGGGGGAATCAGCCCCAGCATTTT
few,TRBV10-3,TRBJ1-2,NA,CAIRGTDNYGYTF,TGTGCCATCAGGGGGACTGATAACTATGGCTACACCTTC
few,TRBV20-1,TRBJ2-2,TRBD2,CSARTSPTNTGELFF,TGCAGTGCAAGGACTAGCCCCACGAACACCGGGGAGCTGTTTTTT